This T cell receptor (beta chain) stems from a study of T-cell memory formation after mild COVID-19. Points from the study as a whole: Clones shrinking from day 15 to 85 showed even CD4/CD8 mixes; later expanders tilted CD4+.

Comments on this clonotype: Its antigen is still unknown.

CDR3 length: 14 residues. The V end was cut by 9 bases, the J end by 4 bases, with 18 bases between. Germline loops: CDR1 MRHNA, CDR2 SNTAGT. TCRalpha and TCRbeta libraries used 5'RACE with constant-segment primers and UMIs. TCRdb used MiXCR to reprocess the 5' RACE reads, holding one entry per CDR3 protein. The data contain around 250,000 distinct CDR3 sequences, 8% to 10% of them seen just once; the ten biggest clones take up roughly a fifth. J is TRBJ1-1 and V is TRBV6-4, with D perhaps TRBD1 (6 bases). The sample was PBMCs or a T cell subset sorted from them (not recorded which). The TCR was taken from a man in his late teens or twenties who had mild COVID-19 (a few samples of this study predate the infection). Cell type and time point are not known. The CDR3 nucleotides are TGTGCCAGAAAAACCAACAGGGAGGGCACTGAAGCTTTCTTT. Amino acid sequence: CARKTNREGTEAFF.